This paragraph covers one TCR beta chain sequence. The antigen remains unidentified. V was pared by 0 bases and J by 7 bases, with 7 bases of the junction left unmatched. Looked up from germline, CDR1 is SGHKS and CDR2 is YYEKEE (reference sequence). This CDR3 is built from 15 residues. The sample originates from a study of Tregs in tolerant kidney transplant recipients. Study-level points and caveats: Nucleotide sequences could not be compared across some patients' samples due to primer changes. Tregs expanded with activated donor B cells seemed most donor-specific.

Libraries were prepared by immunoSEQ multiplex PCR; TCRdb keeps only in-frame clonotypes and omits some of them. Of approximately 16,000 clones detected, around 80% appear once; the ten largest clones hold approximately 1.7%. V gene TRBV5-5 combines with J gene TRBJ2-3; 8 nucleotides agree with TRBD2. This clonotype originated in a human donor who received a combined kidney and bone marrow transplant. The input for sequencing was Tregs from blood, taken before the transplant. CDR3 coding DNA: TGTGCCAGCAGCTTGGTCCTAGCGGGCTGGAATACGCAGTATTTT. Amino acids: CASSLVLAGWNTQYF. Based on the CDR3 plus reference TRBV5-5 and TRBJ2-3, the full variable domain is DAGVTQSPTHLIKTRGQQVTLRCSPISGHKSVSWYQQVLGQGPQFIFQYYEKEERGRGNFPDRFSARQFPNYSSELNVNALLLGDSALYLCASSLVLAGWNTQYFGPGTRLTVL.